Below are 22 T cell receptor beta chains sequenced from a single sample in a study of lymphopenia after photon versus proton radiotherapy. Measured with immunoSEQ multiplex PCR; TCRdb has only the in-frame clones, and not every one. The sample lists roughly 64,000 clones; 75% to 90% were seen once. Here the sequenced sample was peripheral blood, taken from a patient treated with proton-based radiotherapy. The receptors shown here come from a man older than 75 with esophageal cancer.

This chain joins TRBV6-5 and TRBJ1-1, with 9 bases identical to TRBD1. CDR3 length: 14 residues. Germline CDR1 is MNHEY and CDR2 is SVGAGI. Trimming removed 6 bases from V and 6 bases from J; junction bases left unmatched: 8. The CDR3 here is CASRKTGGPSEAFF. The CDR3 bases are TGTGCCAGCAGGAAGACAGGGGGGCCTTCTGAAGCTTTCTTT.

This clone appeared a single time. The V and J genes are TRBV5-1 and TRBJ1-3, with a tentative D call TRBD1 (5 bases). Trimming cost V 0 bases and J 1 base, with 11 bases left between them. Germline CDR1 SGHRS, CDR2 YFSETQ. This CDR3 comprises 16 residues. CDR3 in DNA: TGCGCCAGCAGCTTGGCCGGGACGCAATCTGGAAACACCATATATTTT. Translating gives CASSLAGTQSGNTIYF.

J is TRBJ1-1 and V is TRBV7-2; D remains ambiguous. V lost 3 bases, J lost 1 base, and 6 bases lay in between. The CDR3 consists of 13 residues. CDR1 and CDR2 (germline): SGHTA, FQGNSA. The CDR3 DNA follows: TGTGCCAGCAGCTTCGACGGGAACACTGAAGCTTTCTTT. The encoded protein is CASSFDGNTEAFF.

This chain uses TRBV9 with TRBJ2-3; 10 bases agree with TRBD2. The length of the CDR3 is 14 residues. J lost 4 bases, V lost 6 bases, and 5 bases had no gene match. The germline CDR1 and CDR2 sequences are SGDLS and YYNGEE. The CDR3 sequence: CASKQRGGADTQYF. CDR3 DNA sequence: TGTGCCAGCAAGCAGCGGGGGGGCGCAGATACGCAGTATTTT. The full variable domain, completed using reference TRBV9 and TRBJ2-3, is DSGVTQTPKHLITATGQRVTLRCSPRSGDLSVYWYQQSLDQGLQFLIQYYNGEERAKGNILERFSAQQFPDLHSELNLSSLELGDSALYFCASKQRGGADTQYFGPGTRLTVL.

V and J are TRBV6-5 and TRBJ1-2, with 9 bases identical to TRBD1. The germline V gene encodes CDR1 MNHEY and CDR2 SVGAGI. After removal of 7 bases from V and 8 bases from J, the junction contained 8 bases not matched to a gene. The CDR3 totals 13 residues. The DNA of the CDR3 is TGTGCCAGCACCTCGGGACAGGGTGGAGGCTACACCTTC. This gives the protein CASTSGQGGGYTF.

The V call is TRBV11-2, the J call TRBJ2-1; D might be TRBD2 (6 bases). The CDR3 is made up of 15 amino acids. Germline V gene lookup returns CDR1 SGHAT and CDR2 FQNNGV. V was cut by 4 bases and J by 1 base, with 11 bases left in between. CDR3 region: CASSSRGRSYNEQFF. The CDR3 coding sequence is TGTGCCAGCAGCTCACGGGGGAGATCCTACAATGAGCAGTTCTTC.

The rearrangement joins TRBV7-2 to TRBJ2-3; D gene unclear. This CDR3 has 14 amino acids. V was cut by 1 base and J by 2 bases, with 7 bases left in between. The germline CDR1 and CDR2 sequences are SGHTA and FQGNSA. The CDR3 loop reads CASSLGPNTDTQYF. The DNA for the CDR3 is TGTGCCAGCAGCTTAGGCCCGAACACAGATACGCAGTATTTT.

The chain combines TRBV4-3 with TRBJ2-7, with 7 bases aligning to TRBD1. This CDR3 spans 15 amino acids. Unmatched junction bases numbered 5, after V lost 0 bases and J lost 3 bases. Germline V lookup: CDR1 LGHNA, CDR2 YSLEER. CDR3 nucleotide sequence: TGCGCCAGCAGCCAAGACGGGGCAGGGGGCTACGAGCAGTACTTC. It specifies CASSQDGAGGYEQYF.

The chain employs TRBV7-6 and TRBJ1-1; 11 bases line up with TRBD1. CDR3 length: 13 amino acids. With V trimmed by 3 bases and J by 12 bases, 6 bases remained unmatched. Germline V gives CDR1 SGHVS, CDR2 FNYEAQ. This CDR3 reads CASSLDRGRESFF. As DNA, the CDR3 is TGTGCCAGCAGCTTGGACAGGGGGCGCGAGTCTTTCTTT.

The rearrangement uses TRBV7-2 and TRBJ2-5; no clear D. The CDR3 loop spans 15 amino acids. V was trimmed by 1 base and J by 4 bases, leaving 13 bases between them. In germline, CDR1 is SGHTA, CDR2 FQGNSA. This chain's CDR3 is CASSLGPPPRETQYF. For the CDR3, the DNA is TGTGCCAGCAGCTTAGGGCCACCTCCCAGAGAGACCCAGTACTTC.

The genes are TRBV2 and TRBJ2-1, with D maybe TRBD2 (5 bases). This CDR3 has 11 amino acids. CDR1 is SNHLY and CDR2 is FYNNEI in the germline V gene. V gave up 5 bases and J gave up 9 bases, with 8 bases separating them. This CDR3 is CASSTRFEQFF. DNA for the CDR3: TGTGCCAGCAGTACTAGATTTGAGCAGTTCTTC.

The V gene is TRBV7-2, the J gene TRBJ1-1; D is uncertain. V was pared by 5 bases and J by 3 bases, with 10 bases between. Germline V lookup: CDR1 SGHTA, CDR2 FQGNSA. The CDR3 totals 13 residues. The CDR3 protein is CASSRQEDTEAFF. The CDR3 DNA sequence: TGTGCCAGCAGCCGACAAGAGGACACTGAAGCTTTCTTT.

The rearrangement joins TRBV27 to TRBJ1-2; TRBD1 matches 8 bases. V lost 4 bases, J lost 11 bases, and 9 bases stayed unmatched. Germline CDR1 and CDR2: MNHEY and SMNVEV (reference sequence). The CDR3 length is 13 residues. CDR3 sequence reads: CASSYQSDRVYTF. The CDR3 nucleotides read TGTGCCAGCAGTTACCAATCGGACAGGGTTTACACCTTC.

The V and J genes are TRBV7-9 and TRBJ2-7; possible D gene TRBD1, 7 bases. In germline, CDR1 is SEHNR, CDR2 FQNEAQ (reference sequence). V gave up 2 bases and J gave up 9 bases, with 8 bases separating them. CDR3 size: 11 residues. In DNA form, the CDR3 reads TGTGCCAGCAGCTTACAGGGGGGGCAGTACTTC. As protein: CASSLQGGQYF.

J is TRBJ1-2 and V is TRBV5-8; no clear D gene. V was pared by 7 bases and J by 7 bases, with 23 bases between. The CDR3 totals 15 residues. Germline V gene sequence: CDR1 SGHTS, CDR2 YDEGEE. CDR3 in amino acids: CASDHQDRSVGGYTF. CDR3 sequence (DNA): TGTGCCAGCGACCACCAGGACCGGAGTGTCGGTGGCTACACCTTC.

This clone is a singleton in its sample. The V call is TRBV19, the J call TRBJ2-7; D not resolved. Germline V gene sequence: CDR1 LNHDA, CDR2 SQIVND (reference sequence). Trimming pared 3 bases from V and 3 bases from J, leaving 6 bases between. The CDR3 sequence is 12 residues long. The CDR3 bases are TGTGCCAGTAGTATCGGCAGCTACGAGCAGTACTTC. This gives the protein CASSIGSYEQYF.

This chain's CDR3 is CATSGQMNTEAFF. The CDR3 nucleotides read TGTGCCACGTCGGGACAGATGAACACTGAAGCTTTCTTT. The rearrangement joins TRBV7-9 to TRBJ1-1; 7 positions match TRBD1. Germline-derived CDR1 and CDR2 are SEHNR and FQNEAQ (reference sequence). V trimming: 10 bases; J trimming: 0 bases; junction bases outside the gene matches: 5. The CDR3 has 13 residues.

V gene TRBV19 combines with J gene TRBJ1-1, with D possibly TRBD1 on 6 matching bases. The CDR3 has 15 residues. V lost 7 bases and J 1 base, leaving 16 bases between the germline ends. Germline V lookup: CDR1 LNHDA, CDR2 SQIVND (reference sequence). In DNA, the CDR3 is TGTGCCAGTACCTGGATCAGGGGTTGGAACACTGAAGCTTTCTTT. The encoded protein is CASTWIRGWNTEAFF. Drawing the rest from reference TRBV19 and TRBJ1-1, the complete variable domain is DGGITQSPKYLFRKEGQNVTLSCEQNLNHDAMYWYRQDPGQGLRLIYYSQIVNDFQKGDIAEGYSVSREKKESFPLTVTSAQKNPTAFYLCASTWIRGWNTEAFFGQGTRLTVV.

The rearrangement links TRBV7-2 to TRBJ1-2; 7 positions agree with TRBD1. V lost 1 base and J lost 5; bases outside the gene matches: 4. CDR1 SGHTA and CDR2 FQGNSA come from the germline V gene. The CDR3 has 14 amino acids. CDR3 DNA sequence: TGTGCCAGCAGCTTAGTAGACAGGGTGTATGGCTACACCTTC. Amino acid sequence: CASSLVDRVYGYTF. The whole variable domain, remainder taken from reference TRBV7-2 and TRBJ1-2, is GAGVSQSPSNKVTEKGKDVELRCDPISGHTALYWYRQSLGQGLEFLIYFQGNSAPDKSGLPSDRFSAERTGGSVSTLTIQRTQQEDSAVYLCASSLVDRVYGYTFGSGTRLTVV.

The gene calls are TRBV10-1 and TRBJ2-5; either TRBD1 or TRBD2 may fit D (5 bases each). The CDR3 is made up of 11 amino acids. V lost 8 bases to trimming and J lost 4 bases, with 8 bases between them. Germline V gene lookup returns CDR1 WNHNN and CDR2 SYGVQD (reference sequence). The CDR3 sequence is CASGGSETQYF. CDR3 bases: TGCGCCAGCGGGGGATCAGAGACCCAGTACTTC.

The chain recombines TRBV11-2 with TRBJ1-2; D is possibly TRBD1 (6 bases). This CDR3 comprises 14 residues. V was trimmed by 5 bases and J by 8 bases, leaving 18 bases between them. Germline V gene lookup returns CDR1 SGHAT and CDR2 FQNNGV. CDR3 in DNA: TGTGCCAGCAGCACCCCGCGGAACAGGGCAGGCTACACCTTC. This gives the protein CASSTPRNRAGYTF.

This chain connects TRBV6-4 to TRBJ1-6; D is possibly TRBD1 (6 bases). The length of the CDR3 is 14 residues. V lost 2 bases and J 10 bases, leaving 12 bases between the germline ends. Germline lookup yields CDR1 MRHNA and CDR2 SNTAGT. As DNA, the CDR3 is TGTGCCAGCAGTGACGAAGGGACACAATCACCCCTCCACTTT. This translates into CASSDEGTQSPLHF.